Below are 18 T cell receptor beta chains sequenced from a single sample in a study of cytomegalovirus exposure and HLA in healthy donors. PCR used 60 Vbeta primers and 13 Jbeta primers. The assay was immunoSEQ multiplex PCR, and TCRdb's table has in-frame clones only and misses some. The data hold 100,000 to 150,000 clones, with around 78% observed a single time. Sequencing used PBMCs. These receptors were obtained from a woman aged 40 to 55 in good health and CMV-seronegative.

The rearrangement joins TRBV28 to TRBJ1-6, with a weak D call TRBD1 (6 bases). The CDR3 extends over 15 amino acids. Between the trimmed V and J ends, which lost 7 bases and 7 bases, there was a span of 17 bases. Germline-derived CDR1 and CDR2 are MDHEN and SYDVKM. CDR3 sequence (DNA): TGTGCCAGCACCCGATCGGGGGGCCAGAATTCACCCCTCCACTTT. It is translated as CASTRSGGQNSPLHF. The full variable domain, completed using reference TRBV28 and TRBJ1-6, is DVKVTQSSRYLVKRTGEKVFLECVQDMDHENMFWYRQDPGLGLRLIYFSYDVKMKEKGDIPEGYSVSREKKERFSLILESASTNQTSMYLCASTRSGGQNSPLHFGNGTRLTVT.

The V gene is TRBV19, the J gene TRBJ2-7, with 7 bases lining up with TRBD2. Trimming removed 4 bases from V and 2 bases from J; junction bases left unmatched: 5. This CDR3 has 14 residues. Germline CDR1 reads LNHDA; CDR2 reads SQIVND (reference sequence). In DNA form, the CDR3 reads TGTGCCAGTAGTACCTCCGGACTAGCCTACGAGCAGTACTTC. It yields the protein CASSTSGLAYEQYF.

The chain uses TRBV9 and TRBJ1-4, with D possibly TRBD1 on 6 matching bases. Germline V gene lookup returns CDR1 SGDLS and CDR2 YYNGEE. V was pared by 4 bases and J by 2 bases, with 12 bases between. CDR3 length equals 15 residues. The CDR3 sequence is CASSPRTDTNEKLFF. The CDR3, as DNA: TGTGCCAGCAGCCCCCGGACAGACACTAATGAAAAACTGTTTTTT.

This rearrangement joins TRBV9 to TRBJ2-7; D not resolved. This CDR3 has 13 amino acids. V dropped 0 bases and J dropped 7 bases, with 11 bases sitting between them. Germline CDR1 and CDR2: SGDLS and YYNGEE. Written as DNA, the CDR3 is TGTGCCAGCAGCGTAGACGCTTCAGGAGAGCAGTACTTC. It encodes CASSVDASGEQYF.

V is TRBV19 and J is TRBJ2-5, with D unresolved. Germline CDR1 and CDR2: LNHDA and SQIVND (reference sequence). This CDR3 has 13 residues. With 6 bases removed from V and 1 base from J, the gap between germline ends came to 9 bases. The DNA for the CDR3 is TGTGCCAGTAGCCTCGGGTCCCAAGAGACCCAGTACTTC. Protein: CASSLGSQETQYF.

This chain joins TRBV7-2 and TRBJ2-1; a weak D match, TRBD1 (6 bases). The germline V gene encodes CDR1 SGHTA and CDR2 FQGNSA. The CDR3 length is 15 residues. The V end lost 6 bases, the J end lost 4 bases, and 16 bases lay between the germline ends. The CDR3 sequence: CASSQRDIGYNEQFF. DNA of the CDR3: TGTGCCAGCAGTCAGAGGGACATAGGATACAATGAGCAGTTCTTC.

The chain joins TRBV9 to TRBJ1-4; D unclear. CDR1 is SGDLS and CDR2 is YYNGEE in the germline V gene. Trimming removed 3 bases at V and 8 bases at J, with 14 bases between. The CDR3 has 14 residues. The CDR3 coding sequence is TGTGCCAGCAGCGCTGGGTCTCTGGGCGAAAAACTGTTTTTT. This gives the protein CASSAGSLGEKLFF.

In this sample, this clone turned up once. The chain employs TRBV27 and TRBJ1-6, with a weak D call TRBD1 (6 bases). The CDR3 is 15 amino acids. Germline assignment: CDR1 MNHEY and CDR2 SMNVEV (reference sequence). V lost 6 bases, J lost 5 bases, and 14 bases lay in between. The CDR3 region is CASRAQGHDNSPLHF. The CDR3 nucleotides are TGTGCCAGCAGGGCTCAGGGGCATGATAATTCACCCCTCCACTTT.

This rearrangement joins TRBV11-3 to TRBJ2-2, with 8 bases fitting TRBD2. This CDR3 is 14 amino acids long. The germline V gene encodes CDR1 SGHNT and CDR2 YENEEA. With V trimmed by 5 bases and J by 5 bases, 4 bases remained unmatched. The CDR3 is CASSHGGGTGELFF. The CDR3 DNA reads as TGTGCCAGCAGCCACGGGGGGGGAACCGGGGAGCTGTTTTTT.

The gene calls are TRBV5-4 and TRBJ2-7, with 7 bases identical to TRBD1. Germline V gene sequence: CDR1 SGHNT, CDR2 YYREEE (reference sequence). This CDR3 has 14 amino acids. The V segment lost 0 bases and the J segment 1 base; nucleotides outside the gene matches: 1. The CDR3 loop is CASSLGDRSYEQYF. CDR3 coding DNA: TGTGCCAGCAGCTTGGGGGACAGATCCTACGAGCAGTACTTC.

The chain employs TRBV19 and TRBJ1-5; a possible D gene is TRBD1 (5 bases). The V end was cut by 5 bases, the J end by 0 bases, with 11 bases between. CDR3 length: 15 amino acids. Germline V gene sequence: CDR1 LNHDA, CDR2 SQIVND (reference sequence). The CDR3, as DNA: TGTGCCAGTAGTCAGGGAGGGTATAGCAATCAGCCCCAGCATTTT. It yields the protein CASSQGGYSNQPQHF.

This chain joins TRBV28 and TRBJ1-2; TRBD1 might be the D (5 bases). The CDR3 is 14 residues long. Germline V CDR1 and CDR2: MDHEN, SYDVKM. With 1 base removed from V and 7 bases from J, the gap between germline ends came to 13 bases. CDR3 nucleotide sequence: TGTGCCAGCAGTTTATCCTGGGGCCACGGTGGCTACACCTTC. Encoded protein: CASSLSWGHGGYTF.

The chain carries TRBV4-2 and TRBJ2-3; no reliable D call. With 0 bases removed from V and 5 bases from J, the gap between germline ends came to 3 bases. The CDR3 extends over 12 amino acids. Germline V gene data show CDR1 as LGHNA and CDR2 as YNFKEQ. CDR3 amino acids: CASSQDQDTQYF. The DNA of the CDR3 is TGTGCCAGCAGCCAAGATCAAGATACGCAGTATTTT.

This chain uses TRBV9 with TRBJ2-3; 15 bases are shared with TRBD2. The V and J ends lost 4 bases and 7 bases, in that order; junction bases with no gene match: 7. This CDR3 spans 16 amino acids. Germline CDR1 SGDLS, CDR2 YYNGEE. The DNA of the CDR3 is TGTGCCAGCAGCTTTCGGACTAGCGGGAGGGAGAATACGCAGTATTTT. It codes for CASSFRTSGRENTQYF.

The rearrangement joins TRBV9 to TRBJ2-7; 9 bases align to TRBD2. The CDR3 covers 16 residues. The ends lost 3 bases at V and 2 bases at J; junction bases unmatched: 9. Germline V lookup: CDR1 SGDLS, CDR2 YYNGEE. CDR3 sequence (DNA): TGTGCCAGCAGCGGCACAGCGGGGGGCTCACCCTACGAGCAGTACTTC. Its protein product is CASSGTAGGSPYEQYF.

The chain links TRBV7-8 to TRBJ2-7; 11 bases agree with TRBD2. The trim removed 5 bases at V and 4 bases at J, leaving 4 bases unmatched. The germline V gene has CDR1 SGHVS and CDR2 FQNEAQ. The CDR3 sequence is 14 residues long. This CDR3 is CASSLLAGVYEQYF. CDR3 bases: TGTGCCAGCAGCCTACTAGCGGGAGTATACGAGCAGTACTTC.

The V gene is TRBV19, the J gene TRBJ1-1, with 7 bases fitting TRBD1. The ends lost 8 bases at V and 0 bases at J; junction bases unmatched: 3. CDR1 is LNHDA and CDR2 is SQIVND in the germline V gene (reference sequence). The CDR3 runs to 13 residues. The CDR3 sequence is CASGDSLNTEAFF. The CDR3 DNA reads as TGTGCCAGTGGGGACAGCTTGAACACTGAAGCTTTCTTT.

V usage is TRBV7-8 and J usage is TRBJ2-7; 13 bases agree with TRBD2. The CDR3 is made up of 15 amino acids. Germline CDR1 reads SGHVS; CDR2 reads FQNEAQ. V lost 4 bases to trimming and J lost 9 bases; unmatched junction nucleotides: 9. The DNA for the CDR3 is TGTGCCAGCAGCTGGGGACTAGCGGGGCAGTTTGGGCAGTACTTC. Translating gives CASSWGLAGQFGQYF. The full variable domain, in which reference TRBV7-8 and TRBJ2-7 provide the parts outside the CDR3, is GAGVSQSPRYKVAKRGQDVALRCDPISGHVSLFWYQQALGQGPEFLTYFQNEAQLDKSGLPSDRFFAERPEGSVSTLKIQRTQQEDSAVYLCASSWGLAGQFGQYFGPGTRLTVT.